A selection of T cell receptor beta chains follows, all from one sample in a study of beta chain features in type 1 diabetes. Some clones are missing from TCRdb's copy, which holds only in-frame ones; the method was immunoSEQ multiplex PCR. Seen here are under 800,000 clones, 15% observed once, and the top ten hold 0.07% to 0.095%. Source material: naive CD4+ T cells from blood. The receptor source for this set is a young man in good health. CDR3s include the opening cysteine and the closing phenylalanine or tryptophan. A D gene is named only where the DNA matches it firmly. Not every row has a clone size; where given, it reads once, few, many or a size class.

>TRBJ2-7|-|-|TRBV6-5
CASRERYEQYF
TGTGCCAGCAGGGAGAGATACGAGCAGTACTTC
>TRBJ1-1|-|few|TRBV29-1
CSVARGVGFNTEAFF
TGCAGCGTGGCAAGGGGCGTTGGGTTCAACACTGAAGCTTTCTTT
>TRBJ1-2|-|-|TRBV4-1
CASSQDFPENYGYTF
TGCGCCAGCAGCCAAGATTTCCCCGAAAACTATGGCTACACCTTC
>TRBJ1-2|-|-|TRBV30
CAWGFNKGYTF
TGTGCCTGGGGCTTTAACAAAGGCTACACCTTC
>TRBJ1-1|-|few|TRBV28
CASIPPPGGTEAFF
TGTGCCAGCATCCCCCCGCCAGGAGGCACTGAAGCTTTCTTT
>TRBJ2-2|-|few|TRBV5-4
CASRPQGKSFEVFF
TGTGCCAGCAGACCCCAGGGAAAAAGCTTCGAGGTGTTTTTT
>TRBJ1-6|TRBD1|-|TRBV27
CASTGTGGSSPLHF
TGTGCCAGCACCGGGACAGGGGGCTCTTCACCCCTCCACTTT
>TRBJ1-4|-|few|TRBV7-2
CASSFRQTTNEKLFF
TGTGCCAGCAGCTTTCGGCAGACCACTAATGAAAAACTGTTTTTT
>TRBJ2-4|-|-|TRBV10-3
CAISESGDLAKNIQYF
TGTGCCATCAGTGAGTCGGGGGACCTAGCCAAAAACATTCAGTACTTC
>TRBJ2-5|-|-|TRBV6-6
CASRPPAGAIQETQYF
TGTGCCAGCAGACCCCCCGCGGGCGCGATCCAAGAGACCCAGTACTTC
>TRBJ2-5|TRBD2|-|TRBV7-7
CASSPEKTSRGGTQYF
TGTGCTAGCAGCCCGGAAAAGACTAGCCGCGGGGGGACCCAGTACTTC
>TRBJ2-2|TRBD2|few|TRBV11-2
CASSTSGSIAGELFF
TGTGCCAGCAGCACTAGCGGGAGTATCGCCGGGGAGCTGTTTTTT
>TRBJ2-2|-|-|TRBV19
CASRKFRVEDTGELFF
TGTGCCAGTCGGAAATTCAGGGTGGAGGACACCGGGGAGCTGTTTTTT
>TRBJ1-2|-|-|TRBV6-4
CASSDTGGYGYTF
TGTGCCAGCAGTGACACAGGTGGCTATGGCTACACCTTC
>TRBJ1-2|-|-|TRBV30
CAWSALTGFGYTF
TGTGCCTGGAGTGCCTTAACAGGGTTTGGCTACACCTTC
>TRBJ2-5|-|once|TRBV4-3
CASSQDVAGGIQETQYF
TGCGCCAGCAGCCAAGACGTGGCAGGGGGGATACAAGAGACCCAGTACTTC
>TRBJ2-1|TRBD1|few|TRBV7-9
CASSRDRSSYNEQFF
TGTGCCAGCAGCCGGGACAGGAGCTCCTACAATGAGCAGTTCTTC
>TRBJ2-1|TRBD1|-|TRBV7-2
CASSKPGTGIMREQFF
TGTGCCAGCAGCAAACCCGGGACAGGAATAATGAGGGAGCAGTTCTTC
>TRBJ1-1|TRBD1|-|TRBV6-5
CASSPTGQGRTEAFF
TGTGCCAGCAGTCCTACCGGACAGGGGAGGACTGAAGCTTTCTTT
>TRBJ1-5|-|few|TRBV27
CASSLTIGGNQPQHF
TGTGCCAGCAGTTTAACGATAGGGGGTAATCAGCCCCAGCATTTT
>TRBJ2-4|TRBD1|-|TRBV19
CASKVRQGANIQYF
TGTGCCAGTAAAGTCCGGCAGGGGGCCAACATTCAGTACTTC
>TRBJ2-5|-|-|TRBV9
CASSVASGEGETQYF
TGTGCCAGCAGCGTAGCTTCAGGGGAGGGAGAGACCCAGTACTTC
>TRBJ1-1|-|few|TRBV29-1
CSVEALSQAEAFF
TGCAGCGTTGAAGCCCTATCACAGGCGGAAGCTTTCTTT
>TRBJ2-7|-|few|TRBV15
CATSKRGTPSYEQYF
TGTGCCACCAGCAAGAGGGGGACACCTTCCTACGAGCAGTACTTC
>TRBJ2-5|-|-|TRBV5-1
CASSIMGLSGETQYF
TGCGCCAGCAGCATAATGGGACTTAGCGGAGAGACCCAGTACTTC
>TRBJ1-2|TRBD1|-|TRBV18
CASSPLGTGFNYGYTF
TGTGCCAGCTCACCACTGGGGACAGGGTTCAACTATGGCTACACCTTC
>TRBJ1-1|-|few|TRBV20-1
CRQGSTEAFF
TGCAGACAGGGTTCAACTGAAGCTTTCTTT
>TRBJ1-3|-|-|TRBV29-1
CSVETQPLSGNTIYF
TGCAGCGTTGAAACCCAACCCCTCTCTGGAAACACCATATATTTT
>TRBJ2-7|TRBD1|few|TRBV6-5
CASRTGGYEQYF
TGTGCCAGTAGGACAGGGGGATACGAGCAGTACTTC
>TRBJ1-1|-|few|TRBV12-5
CASGLVEGTEAFF
TGTGCTAGTGGTTTGGTAGAGGGGACTGAAGCTTTCTTT
>TRBJ1-2|TRBD1|-|TRBV4-3
CASSQDRGQGGGYTF
TGCGCCAGCAGCCAAGACCGGGGACAGGGAGGCGGCTACACCTTC
>TRBJ2-6|-|few|TRBV19
CASSTTGSSYSGANVLTF
TGTGCCAGTAGTACTACAGGGAGTAGCTACTCTGGGGCCAACGTCCTGACTTTC
>TRBJ1-2|TRBD1|-|TRBV19
CASRSGGGEGYGYTF
TGTGCCAGTAGGTCTGGAGGGGGCGAAGGCTATGGCTACACCTTC
>TRBJ1-2|-|-|TRBV28
CASSSSGEDYGYTF
TGTGCCAGCAGTTCGTCAGGGGAGGACTATGGCTACACCTTC
>TRBJ2-2|TRBD2|-|TRBV4-2
CASSQPWTSGSSANTGELFF
TGTGCCAGCAGCCAACCATGGACTAGCGGGTCAAGTGCGAACACCGGGGAGCTGTTTTTT
>TRBJ1-2|-|-|TRBV28
CASSDGRIDGYTF
TGTGCCAGCAGTGATGGACGGATCGATGGCTACACCTTC
>TRBJ2-1|TRBD2|-|TRBV4-3
CASSRLARGPNEQFF
TGCGCCAGCAGCCGACTAGCGAGGGGACCTAATGAGCAGTTCTTC
>TRBJ2-2|-|few|TRBV21-1
CASSKWSVGQGSTEYGELFF
-
>TRBJ2-7|-|-|TRBV18
CASSPSQTYEQYF
TGTGCCAGCTCACCAAGTCAAACCTACGAGCAGTACTTC
>TRBJ2-7|TRBD1|few|TRBV29-1
CSVEFIAGGIDEQYF
TGCAGCGTTGAATTTATCGCAGGGGGAATCGACGAGCAGTACTTC
>TRBJ1-2|-|-|TRBV7-9
CASSLVDYGYTF
TGTGCCAGCAGCTTAGTCGACTATGGCTACACCTTC
>TRBJ1-6|-|-|TRBV9
CASSVDGAVGSPLHF
TGTGCCAGCAGCGTAGATGGGGCAGTTGGATCACCCCTCCACTTT
>TRBJ2-7|TRBD1|-|TRBV15
CATSARQGSYEQYF
TGTGCCACCAGCGCCCGACAGGGCTCCTACGAGCAGTACTTC
>TRBJ1-4|-|-|TRBV5-4
CASGQGKKEKLFF
TGTGCCAGTGGCCAAGGGAAAAAGGAAAAACTGTTTTTT
>TRBJ2-7|TRBD1|few|TRBV28
CASSLPRTGGYEQYF
TGTGCCAGCAGTTTACCCCGGACAGGGGGCTACGAGCAGTACTTC
>TRBJ2-7|-|-|TRBV20-1
CSARFQYEQYF
TGCAGTGCTAGATTCCAGTACGAGCAGTACTTC